Listed below are T cell receptor beta chains from one sample, sequenced in a study of T cells in tuberculosis. Sequenced by immunoSEQ multiplex PCR; TCRdb stores in-frame clones only, minus some. The sample carries approximately 100,000 clones, approximately 91% recorded once. The sequenced sample was CD1b-GMM tetramer-negative cells sorted from PBMCs. These receptors were collected from an adult woman with latent tuberculosis. Each CDR3 is given with its conserved first and last residue. Each record gives: CDR3 protein, CDR3 DNA, clone size, D gene, V gene, J gene. The D gene is left open where the match is weak. Only part of the rows carry a size: once, few, many, or a class if the clone is expanded.

CDR3: CASSPDSTGSPLHF; DNA: TGTGCCAGCAGCCCAGACAGTACTGGTTCACCCCTCCACTTT; size: -; D: -; V: TRBV7-3; J: TRBJ1-6
CDR3: CASSPMWTSGISGETQYF; DNA: TGTGCCAGCTCACCAATGTGGACTAGCGGGATCTCGGGGGAGACCCAGTACTTC; size: -; D: TRBD2; V: TRBV18; J: TRBJ2-5
CDR3: CASTRGSGTSTDTQYF; DNA: TGTGCCAGCACCCGCGGCTCCGGGACTAGCACAGATACGCAGTATTTT; size: -; D: -; V: TRBV11-2; J: TRBJ2-3
CDR3: CASSPGQGNSPLHF; DNA: TGTGCCAGCAGCCCCGGACAGGGCAATTCACCCCTCCACTTT; size: few; D: TRBD1; V: TRBV7-2; J: TRBJ1-6
CDR3: CASSQDLTSGGLSTDTQYF; DNA: TGTGCCAGCAGCCAAGATCTGACTAGCGGGGGCCTTAGCACAGATACGCAGTATTTT; size: -; D: TRBD2; V: TRBV4-2; J: TRBJ2-3
CDR3: CASSRGVGEQFF; DNA: TGTGCCAGCAGCCGGGGGGTTGGTGAGCAGTTCTTC; size: -; D: TRBD2; V: TRBV7-3; J: TRBJ2-1
CDR3: CASNPAGGLYEQFF; DNA: TGTGCCAGCAATCCAGCGGGGGGGCTTTACGAGCAGTTCTTC; size: few; D: TRBD2; V: TRBV5-4; J: TRBJ2-1
CDR3: CASSEDRGNNEQFF; DNA: TGTGCCAGTAGTGAGGACAGGGGGAACAATGAGCAGTTCTTC; size: few; D: TRBD1; V: TRBV19; J: TRBJ2-1
CDR3: CASSSQGVGTDTQYF; DNA: TGTGCCAGCAGTAGCCAGGGGGTGGGCACAGATACGCAGTATTTT; size: -; D: TRBD1; V: TRBV6-6; J: TRBJ2-3
CDR3: CASTDGQDTEAFF; DNA: TGCGCCAGCACAGACGGACAGGACACTGAAGCTTTCTTT; size: -; D: TRBD1; V: TRBV10-2; J: TRBJ1-1
CDR3: CASSQEGRVSGGAEYNEQFF; DNA: TGTGCCAGCAGCCAAGAAGGTCGGGTTAGCGGGGGGGCGGAATACAATGAGCAGTTCTTC; size: -; D: TRBD2; V: TRBV4-2; J: TRBJ2-1
CDR3: CASIQGEALTVGNTIYF; DNA: TGTGCCAGCATTCAAGGGGAAGCTTTAACAGTTGGAAACACCATATATTTT; size: -; D: -; V: TRBV7-9; J: TRBJ1-3
CDR3: CASSHHTGGVGNQPQHF; DNA: TGTGCCAGCAGCCATCATACAGGGGGCGTGGGCAATCAGCCCCAGCATTTT; size: -; D: TRBD1; V: TRBV28; J: TRBJ1-5
CDR3: CASSLVRTGELFF; DNA: TGTGCCAGCAGCTTAGTACGGACCGGGGAGCTGTTTTTT; size: -; D: -; V: TRBV11-2; J: TRBJ2-2
CDR3: CASSRQGSPGGRTTQYF; DNA: TGTGCCAGCAGTCGGCAAGGGAGTCCCGGGGGTAGGACTACCCAGTACTTC; size: -; D: -; V: TRBV2; J: TRBJ2-5
CDR3: CASSFRGQRDTQYF; DNA: TGTGCCAGCAGTTTCCGGGGACAGAGAGATACGCAGTATTTT; size: -; D: TRBD1; V: TRBV27; J: TRBJ2-3
CDR3: CATSRDRGGADEQYF; DNA: TGTGCCACCAGCAGAGATAGGGGGGGGGCCGACGAGCAGTACTTC; size: -; D: -; V: TRBV15; J: TRBJ2-7
CDR3: CASSVQRGGYNEQFF; DNA: TGTGCCAGCAGCGTTCAGCGGGGGGGCTACAATGAGCAGTTCTTC; size: -; D: TRBD2; V: TRBV7-2; J: TRBJ2-1
CDR3: CASSEGVGGQPYYGYTF; DNA: TGTGCCAGCAGTGAAGGGGTTGGGGGACAGCCCTACTATGGCTACACCTTC; size: -; D: TRBD1; V: TRBV6-1; J: TRBJ1-2
CDR3: CASSSLLGRGNTGELFF; DNA: TGTGCCAGCAGCTCCCTTCTGGGGAGGGGTAACACCGGGGAGCTGTTTTTT; size: -; D: TRBD2; V: TRBV11-2; J: TRBJ2-2
CDR3: CASSSGLRGETQYF; DNA: TGTGCCAGCAGCTCGGGACTGAGGGGAGAGACCCAGTACTTC; size: -; D: -; V: TRBV11-2; J: TRBJ2-5
CDR3: CASKFGENSYNSPLHF; DNA: TGTGCCAGCAAATTCGGGGAGAACTCCTATAATTCACCCCTCCACTTT; size: -; D: -; V: TRBV27; J: TRBJ1-6
CDR3: CASSLPSGPSYNEQFF; DNA: TGTGCCAGCAGCCTCCCAAGCGGACCCTCCTACAATGAGCAGTTCTTC; size: -; D: -; V: TRBV5-4; J: TRBJ2-1
CDR3: CASSVGGLAADTQYF; DNA: TGTGCCAGCAGCGTAGGGGGACTAGCAGCAGATACGCAGTATTTT; size: -; D: TRBD2; V: TRBV9; J: TRBJ2-3
CDR3: CAWMAGLTGNTIYF; DNA: TGTGCCTGGATGGCGGGGTTAACTGGAAACACCATATATTTT; size: -; D: -; V: TRBV30; J: TRBJ1-3
CDR3: CASSSRGNYGYTF; DNA: TGTGCCAGCAGCTCCAGGGGTAACTATGGCTACACCTTC; size: -; D: -; V: TRBV7-2; J: TRBJ1-2
CDR3: CASSRTSGGGNEQFF; DNA: TGTGCCAGCAGCAGGACTAGCGGGGGGGGCAATGAGCAGTTCTTC; size: once; D: TRBD2; V: TRBV11-2; J: TRBJ2-1
CDR3: CASSLGRGSALAKNIQYF; DNA: TGTGCCAGCAGCTTGGGTAGGGGATCCGCACTAGCCAAAAACATTCAGTACTTC; size: -; D: -; V: TRBV5-4; J: TRBJ2-4
CDR3: CASSLGQRGGQQTQYF; DNA: TGCGCCAGCAGCTTGGGACAGCGGGGGGGCCAACAGACCCAGTACTTC; size: -; D: TRBD2; V: TRBV5-1; J: TRBJ2-5
CDR3: CASSYGQGVTNEKLFF; DNA: TGTGCCAGCAGCTATGGACAGGGAGTAACTAATGAAAAACTGTTTTTT; size: -; D: TRBD1; V: TRBV5-8; J: TRBJ1-4
CDR3: CASGLVTQGILRSPLHF; DNA: TGTGCTAGTGGTTTGGTAACACAGGGGATTTTACGTTCACCCCTCCACTTT; size: -; D: TRBD1; V: TRBV12-5; J: TRBJ1-6
CDR3: CASSLGSSGYEQYF; DNA: TGTGCCAGCAGCTTAGGCTCTAGCGGATACGAGCAGTACTTC; size: -; D: TRBD2; V: TRBV11-2; J: TRBJ2-7
CDR3: CAWSLYPDLTQGGYTF; DNA: TGTGCCTGGAGTTTGTATCCCGACCTAACGCAGGGGGGCTACACCTTC; size: -; D: -; V: TRBV30; J: TRBJ1-2
CDR3: CATSRVEGSYNEQFF; DNA: TGTGCCACCAGCAGAGTAGAGGGTAGCTACAATGAGCAGTTCTTC; size: -; D: -; V: TRBV15; J: TRBJ2-1
CDR3: CASSLASGGGAQFF; DNA: TGCGCCAGCAGCTTGGCTAGCGGGGGAGGGGCGCAGTTCTTC; size: -; D: TRBD2; V: TRBV5-1; J: TRBJ2-1
CDR3: CASSEGQQLTNYGYTF; DNA: TGTGCCAGCAGTGAGGGACAGCAGCTAACTAACTATGGCTACACCTTC; size: -; D: TRBD1; V: TRBV5-4; J: TRBJ1-2
CDR3: CAWSYMTGIETQYF; DNA: TGTGCCTGGAGTTACATGACAGGGATAGAGACCCAGTACTTC; size: -; D: TRBD1; V: TRBV30; J: TRBJ2-5
CDR3: CASSFRAGGANTGELFF; DNA: TGTGCCAGCAGCTTTCGAGCGGGGGGCGCGAACACCGGGGAGCTGTTTTTT; size: -; D: TRBD2; V: TRBV7-2; J: TRBJ2-2
CDR3: CSVTQGAVYTEAFF; DNA: TGCAGCGTAACGCAGGGGGCTGTGTACACTGAAGCTTTCTTT; size: -; D: TRBD1; V: TRBV29-1; J: TRBJ1-1
CDR3: CASGLGQGAIYEQYF; DNA: TGTGCTAGTGGTTTGGGACAGGGAGCAATCTACGAGCAGTACTTC; size: -; D: TRBD1; V: TRBV12-5; J: TRBJ2-7
CDR3: CASKALRDYNEQFF; DNA: TGTGCCAGCAAGGCGCTACGGGACTACAATGAGCAGTTCTTC; size: -; D: -; V: TRBV10-3; J: TRBJ2-1
CDR3: CASSLTLGDGYTF; DNA: TGTGCCAGCAGCTTAACCTTAGGGGATGGCTACACCTTC; size: -; D: -; V: TRBV7-9; J: TRBJ1-2
CDR3: CSVAGHQNTEAFF; DNA: TGCAGCGTTGCGGGACACCAGAACACTGAAGCTTTCTTT; size: -; D: -; V: TRBV29-1; J: TRBJ1-1
CDR3: CASTQNPRDLTYNEQFF; DNA: TGTGCCAGCACCCAAAACCCCCGGGACTTGACCTACAATGAGCAGTTCTTC; size: -; D: -; V: TRBV4-2; J: TRBJ2-1
CDR3: CASGGGGRAIRAGYTF; DNA: TGTGCCAGCGGAGGGGGCGGCCGGGCTATACGGGCTGGCTACACCTTC; size: -; D: TRBD1; V: TRBV7-6; J: TRBJ1-2
CDR3: CAWSVFWAGQMNTEAFF; DNA: TGTGCCTGGAGTGTATTTTGGGCTGGACAGATGAACACTGAAGCTTTCTTT; size: -; D: -; V: TRBV30; J: TRBJ1-1
CDR3: CASSFQRGGRSYNEQFF; DNA: TGTGCCAGCAGCTTTCAGCGGGGGGGCCGGTCCTACAATGAGCAGTTCTTC; size: -; D: TRBD2; V: TRBV5-4; J: TRBJ2-1
CDR3: CASSPNRGWAGELFF; DNA: TGTGCCAGTAGTCCTAACAGGGGATGGGCCGGGGAGCTGTTTTTT; size: -; D: TRBD1; V: TRBV19; J: TRBJ2-2
CDR3: CAWSAPNQPGDTEAFF; DNA: TGTGCCTGGAGTGCCCCCAACCAGCCGGGGGACACTGAAGCTTTCTTT; size: -; D: -; V: TRBV30; J: TRBJ1-1
CDR3: CASSRKSRDSRHTQYF; DNA: TGTGCCAGTAGTAGGAAATCCCGGGACAGTCGCCATACGCAGTATTTT; size: -; D: TRBD1; V: TRBV19; J: TRBJ2-3
CDR3: CASSQDPAGGDGYTF; DNA: TGTGCCAGCAGCCAAGATCCGGCAGGGGGTGATGGCTACACCTTC; size: -; D: TRBD1; V: TRBV14; J: TRBJ1-2
CDR3: CASSFASGANVLTF; DNA: TGTGCCAGCAGCTTCGCGTCTGGGGCCAACGTCCTGACTTTC; size: -; D: -; V: TRBV7-9; J: TRBJ2-6
CDR3: CASSQDGALPNTGELFF; DNA: TGCGCCAGCAGCCAAGATGGGGCACTTCCGAACACCGGGGAGCTGTTTTTT; size: few; D: -; V: TRBV4-1; J: TRBJ2-2
CDR3: CAWSRTGGSYEQYF; DNA: TGTGCCTGGAGTCGGACAGGGGGGTCCTACGAGCAGTACTTC; size: -; D: TRBD1; V: TRBV30; J: TRBJ2-7